This record concerns one T cell receptor (beta chain) sequence. This entry comes from a study of blood T cells in healthy people across ages. Alongside a J-beta primer mix, a sample-barcoded 5' primer served in a second PCR lasting 7 to 11 cycles. TCRdb re-derived calls from the 5' RACE reads in MiXCR, one entry per CDR3 protein. The table has roughly 560,000 distinct CDR3 sequences, under 30% seen once. With V trimmed by 8 bases and J by 0 bases, 4 bases remained unmatched. Germline V gene data show CDR1 as MDHEN and CDR2 as SYDVKM. This CDR3 is built from 13 residues. These data were also filed under a second study, of T cells of mothers and their children. That study adds: Six children and their three healthy Caucasian mothers were the donors.

Sequenced material: blood. The origin of this receptor is a boy between 10 and 17 years old in good health. The gene calls are TRBV28 and TRBJ2-7, with 7 positions matching TRBD1. The CDR3 loop is CASRDSTSYEQYF. In DNA, the CDR3 is TGTGCCAGCCGGGACAGTACCTCCTACGAGCAGTACTTC.